These T cell receptor beta chains were read from a single sample in a study of beta chain features in type 1 diabetes. Data came from immunoSEQ multiplex PCR; TCRdb stores just in-frame clones and leaves some out. Here the sample spans around 280,000 clones, 15% being singletons. The material sequenced was naive CD4+ T cells from blood. The receptors shown here come from a man younger than 30 with type 1 diabetes. Each CDR3 is given with its conserved first and last residue. The order of the fields is D gene, V gene, clone size, J gene, CDR3 protein, CDR3 DNA. The D gene is left open where the match is weak. For some rows the clone size is stated as once, few or many, or as a class when expanded; others skip it.

-	TRBV19	-	TRBJ2-3	CASSIRGRDTQYF	TGTGCCAGTAGTATTCGAGGGAGAGATACGCAGTATTTT
TRBD1	TRBV28	few	TRBJ1-5	CASSFWDRGNQPQHF	TGTGCCAGCAGTTTTTGGGACAGGGGTAATCAGCCCCAGCATTTT
TRBD1	TRBV5-4	-	TRBJ1-2	CASGTEPRANYGYTF	TGTGCCAGCGGGACAGAACCCCGTGCTAACTATGGCTACACCTTC
TRBD1	TRBV6-5	few	TRBJ2-1	CASYTGGTYNEQFF	TGTGCCAGCTACACAGGGGGCACCTACAATGAGCAGTTCTTC
-	TRBV5-6	few	TRBJ2-2	CASSLVSGGELFF	TGTGCCAGCAGCTTGGTTAGTGGCGGGGAGCTGTTTTTT
TRBD2	TRBV15	-	TRBJ2-5	CATSRESSGQETQYF	TGTGCCACCAGCAGAGAATCTAGCGGCCAAGAGACCCAGTACTTC
-	TRBV30	-	TRBJ1-5	CAWSPFGGSNQPQHF	TGTGCCTGGAGTCCCTTCGGGGGGTCTAACCAGCCCCAGCATTTT
-	TRBV5-4	-	TRBJ2-5	CASSLAADQETQYF	TGTGCCAGCAGCTTGGCGGCGGACCAAGAGACCCAGTACTTC
-	TRBV14	-	TRBJ2-7	CASSQDGGPSHEQYF	TGTGCCAGCAGCCAAGATGGGGGCCCCAGCCACGAGCAGTACTTC
TRBD2	TRBV2	few	TRBJ2-1	CASALAGEQFF	TGTGCCTCAGCTCTAGCGGGCGAGCAGTTCTTC
-	TRBV7-9	-	TRBJ2-3	CASSLKPSTDTQYF	TGTGCCAGCAGCTTAAAGCCTAGCACAGATACGCAGTATTTT
TRBD2	TRBV5-1	few	TRBJ2-1	CASSLGGLAGAYNEQFF	TGCGCCAGCAGCTTGGGGGGACTAGCGGGAGCATACAATGAGCAGTTCTTC
TRBD2	TRBV4-1	few	TRBJ2-1	CASSHPSGMFNEQFF	TGCGCCAGCAGCCACCCTAGCGGGATGTTTAATGAGCAGTTCTTC
-	TRBV30	-	TRBJ2-5	CAYTLLETQYF	TGTGCCTACACGTTGTTAGAGACCCAGTACTTC
-	TRBV19	few	TRBJ1-1	CASAPEVWTEAFF	TGTGCCAGTGCACCGGAGGTTTGGACTGAAGCTTTCTTT
TRBD2	TRBV29-1	few	TRBJ2-1	CSVRGRAADNEQFF	TGCAGCGTCCGCGGGAGGGCCGCCGACAATGAGCAGTTCTTC
-	TRBV30	-	TRBJ2-5	CAWSVFSVRKYQETQYF	TGTGCCTGGAGTGTCTTTTCCGTCAGAAAATACCAAGAGACCCAGTACTTC
TRBD1	TRBV9	few	TRBJ2-7	CASSPGQGNNEQYF	TGTGCCAGCAGCCCGGGACAGGGCAACAATGAGCAGTACTTC
-	TRBV5-6	few	TRBJ1-6	CASSRDRTISPLHF	TGTGCCAGCAGCCGAGACAGGACCATTTCCCCCCTCCACTTT
-	TRBV9	-	TRBJ2-7	CASSLREGAGYEQYF	TGTGCCAGCAGCCTTCGGGAGGGGGCAGGCTACGAGCAGTACTTC
-	TRBV7-9	few	TRBJ2-1	CASSRTEQFF	TGTGCCAGCAGCCGGACAGAGCAGTTCTTC
-	TRBV18	few	TRBJ2-2	CASSVLIQRNTGELFF	TGTGCCAGCTCCGTATTGATTCAGCGGAACACCGGGGAGCTGTTTTTT
-	TRBV25-1	few	TRBJ2-1	CASSGHFSYNEQFF	TGTGCCAGCAGTGGTCACTTCTCCTACAATGAGCAGTTCTTC
TRBD1	TRBV30	-	TRBJ1-2	CAWIHRDRVYHAYTF	TGTGCCTGGATCCACCGGGACAGGGTTTATCATGCCTACACCTTC
TRBD2	TRBV7-2	-	TRBJ2-1	CASSYDRLAGGDEQFF	TGTGCCAGCAGCTACGACAGGCTAGCGGGCGGAGATGAGCAGTTCTTC
TRBD1	TRBV5-1	-	TRBJ2-5	CASSQQDRGETQYF	TGCGCCAGCAGCCAACAGGACAGGGGAGAGACCCAGTACTTC
-	TRBV19	-	TRBJ1-5	CASKSNTGRPQHF	TGTGCCAGTAAGAGTAACACAGGGCGGCCCCAGCATTTT
-	TRBV28	few	TRBJ2-3	CASSLATDTQYF	TGTGCCAGCAGTTTGGCTACAGATACGCAGTATTTT